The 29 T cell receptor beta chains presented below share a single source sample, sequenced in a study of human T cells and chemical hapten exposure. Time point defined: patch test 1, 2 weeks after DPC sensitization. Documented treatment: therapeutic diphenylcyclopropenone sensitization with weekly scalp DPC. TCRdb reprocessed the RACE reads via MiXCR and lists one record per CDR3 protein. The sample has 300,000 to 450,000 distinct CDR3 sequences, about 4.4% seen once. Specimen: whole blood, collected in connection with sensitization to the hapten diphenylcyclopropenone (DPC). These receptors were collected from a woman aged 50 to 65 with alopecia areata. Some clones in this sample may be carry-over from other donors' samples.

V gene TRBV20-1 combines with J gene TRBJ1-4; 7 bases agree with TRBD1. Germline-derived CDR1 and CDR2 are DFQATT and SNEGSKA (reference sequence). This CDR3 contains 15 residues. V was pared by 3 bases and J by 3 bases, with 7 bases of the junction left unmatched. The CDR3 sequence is CSASRTGTANEKLFF. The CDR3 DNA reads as TGCAGTGCTAGCCGGACCGGGACAGCTAATGAAAAACTGTTTTTT.

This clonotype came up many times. In DNA form, the CDR3 reads TGTGCCATCGGAGCCGGGGACTCCCTAGAGTTCTTC. Amino acids: CAIGAGDSLEFF. The V gene is TRBV10-3, the J gene TRBJ2-1; weak D call: TRBD2 (6 bases). With 8 bases removed from V and 14 bases from J, the gap between germline ends came to 19 bases. The CDR3 spans 12 residues. Germline values: CDR1 ENHRY, CDR2 SYGVKD.

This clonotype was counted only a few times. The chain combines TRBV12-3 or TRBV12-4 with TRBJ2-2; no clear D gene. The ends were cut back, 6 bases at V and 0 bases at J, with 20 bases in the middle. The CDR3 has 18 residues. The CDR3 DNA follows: TGTGCCAGCAGCCCCTGGACGCAAGACCCATCGAACACCGGGGAGCTGTTTTTT. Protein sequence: CASSPWTQDPSNTGELFF.

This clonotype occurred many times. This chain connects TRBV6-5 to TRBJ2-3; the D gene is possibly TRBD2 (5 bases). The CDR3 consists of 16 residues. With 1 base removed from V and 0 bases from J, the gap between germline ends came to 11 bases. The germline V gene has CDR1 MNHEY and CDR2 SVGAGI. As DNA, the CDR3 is TGTGCCAGCAGTTACTGCTACGGGGTTAGCACAGATACGCAGTATTTT. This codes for CASSYCYGVSTDTQYF.

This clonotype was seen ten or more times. The CDR3 nucleotides read TGTGCCAGCGCGGAAAGCGGGGGGGCCGGGCGGCAGTTCTTC. It specifies CASAESGGAGRQFF. V and J are TRBV7-8 and TRBJ2-1; 10 bases are shared with TRBD2. The germline gives CDR1 SGHVS, CDR2 FQNEAQ. This CDR3 is built from 14 residues. The V and J ends lost 8 bases and 12 bases, in that order; junction bases with no gene match: 13.

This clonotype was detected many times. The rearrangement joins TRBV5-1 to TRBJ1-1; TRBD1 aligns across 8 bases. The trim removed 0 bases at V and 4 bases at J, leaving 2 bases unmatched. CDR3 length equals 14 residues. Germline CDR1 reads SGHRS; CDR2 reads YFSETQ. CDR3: CASSLDRGFTEAFF. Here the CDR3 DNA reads TGCGCCAGCAGCTTGGACAGGGGGTTCACTGAAGCTTTCTTT.

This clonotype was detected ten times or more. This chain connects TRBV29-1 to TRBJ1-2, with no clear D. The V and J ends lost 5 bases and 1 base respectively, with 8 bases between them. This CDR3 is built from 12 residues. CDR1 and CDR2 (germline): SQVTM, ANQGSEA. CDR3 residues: CSVTTRNYGYTF. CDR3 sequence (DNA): TGCAGCGTTACTACTCGTAACTATGGCTACACCTTC.

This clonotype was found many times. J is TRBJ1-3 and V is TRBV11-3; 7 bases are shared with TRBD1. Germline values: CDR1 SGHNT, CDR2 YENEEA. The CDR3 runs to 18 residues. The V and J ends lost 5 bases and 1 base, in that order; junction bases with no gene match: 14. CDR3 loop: CASSLHRGQLESGNTIYF. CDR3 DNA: TGTGCCAGCAGCCTTCACCGGGGACAGTTGGAGTCTGGAAACACCATATATTTT.

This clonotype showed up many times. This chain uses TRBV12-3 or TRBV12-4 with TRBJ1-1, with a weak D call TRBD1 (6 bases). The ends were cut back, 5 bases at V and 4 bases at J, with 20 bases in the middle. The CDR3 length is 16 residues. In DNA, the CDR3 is TGTGCCAGCAGTCCCCGGGCCCCGAGGGGGGGCACTGAAGCTTTCTTT. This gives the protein CASSPRAPRGGTEAFF.

The CDR3 nucleotides are TGTGCCAGCAGCTTTGGAGTTAGCACTGAAGCTTTCTTT. It translates to CASSFGVSTEAFF. This sequence joins TRBV7-2 and TRBJ1-1; D call uncertain. V was trimmed by 3 bases and J by 4 bases, leaving 9 bases between them. CDR3 length: 13 residues. Germline CDR1 reads SGHTA; CDR2 reads FQGNSA.

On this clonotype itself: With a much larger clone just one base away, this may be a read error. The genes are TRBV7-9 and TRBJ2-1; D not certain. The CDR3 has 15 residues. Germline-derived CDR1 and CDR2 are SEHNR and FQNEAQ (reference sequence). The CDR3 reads CASSLGHPVDNEQIF. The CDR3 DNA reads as TGTGCCAGCAGCTTAGGACATCCCGTTGACAATGAGCAGATCTTC.

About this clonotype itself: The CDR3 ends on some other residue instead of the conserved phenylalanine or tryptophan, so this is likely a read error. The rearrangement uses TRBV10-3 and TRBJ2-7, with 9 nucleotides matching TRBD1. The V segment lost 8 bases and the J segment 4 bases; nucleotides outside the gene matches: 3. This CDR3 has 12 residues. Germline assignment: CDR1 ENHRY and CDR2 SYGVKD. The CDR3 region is CAIGTGSYEQYI. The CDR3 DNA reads TGTGCCATCGGGACAGGGTCATACGAGCAGTACATC.

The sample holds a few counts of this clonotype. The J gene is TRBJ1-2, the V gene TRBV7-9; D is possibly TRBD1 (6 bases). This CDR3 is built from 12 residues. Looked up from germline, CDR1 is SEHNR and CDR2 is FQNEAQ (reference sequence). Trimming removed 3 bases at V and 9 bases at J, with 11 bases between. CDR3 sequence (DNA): TGTGCCAGCAGCTTGGGGGGCAGTCGCTACACCTTC. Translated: CASSLGGSRYTF.

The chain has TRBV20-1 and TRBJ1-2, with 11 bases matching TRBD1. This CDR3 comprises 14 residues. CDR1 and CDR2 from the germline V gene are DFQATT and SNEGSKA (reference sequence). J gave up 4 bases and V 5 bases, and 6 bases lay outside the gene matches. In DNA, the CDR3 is TGCAGTGCTTCCGGGACAGGGGGTCGCTATGGCTACACCTTC. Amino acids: CSASGTGGRYGYTF.

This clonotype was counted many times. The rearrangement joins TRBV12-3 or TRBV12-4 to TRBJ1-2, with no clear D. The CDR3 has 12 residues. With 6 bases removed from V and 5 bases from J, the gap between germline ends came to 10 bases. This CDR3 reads CASSLSLYGYTF. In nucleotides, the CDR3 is TGTGCCAGCAGCCTGTCTTTGTATGGCTACACCTTC.

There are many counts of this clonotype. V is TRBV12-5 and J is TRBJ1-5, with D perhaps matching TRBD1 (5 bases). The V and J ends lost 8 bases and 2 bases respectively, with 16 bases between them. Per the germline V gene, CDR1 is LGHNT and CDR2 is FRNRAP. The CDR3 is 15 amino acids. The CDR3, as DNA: TGTGCTAGTTCGGCGGGGGTAATTGGCAATCAGCCCCAGCATTTT. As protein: CASSAGVIGNQPQHF.

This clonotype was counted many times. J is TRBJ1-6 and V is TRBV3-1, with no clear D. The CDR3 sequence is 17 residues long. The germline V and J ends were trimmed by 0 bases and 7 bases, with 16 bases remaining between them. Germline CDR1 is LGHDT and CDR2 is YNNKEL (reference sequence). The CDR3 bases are TGTGCCAGCAGCCAAGATCCGGACGGACGTAGGAATTCACCCCTCCACTTT. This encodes CASSQDPDGRRNSPLHF.

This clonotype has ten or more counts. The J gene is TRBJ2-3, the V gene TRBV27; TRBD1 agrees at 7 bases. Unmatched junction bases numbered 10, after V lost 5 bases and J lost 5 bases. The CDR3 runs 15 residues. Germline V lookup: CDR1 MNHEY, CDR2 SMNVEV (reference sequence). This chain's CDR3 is CASSLAQGPGDTQYF. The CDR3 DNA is TGTGCCAGCAGTCTCGCACAGGGGCCGGGAGATACGCAGTATTTT.

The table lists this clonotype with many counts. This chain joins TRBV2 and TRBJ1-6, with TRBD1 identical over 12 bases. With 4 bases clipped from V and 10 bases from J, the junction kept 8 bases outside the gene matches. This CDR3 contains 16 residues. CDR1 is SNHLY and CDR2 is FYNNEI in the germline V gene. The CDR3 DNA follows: TGTGCCAGCAGTGTCCCGGGACAGGGGGCGCGGTCACCCCTCCACTTT. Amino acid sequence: CASSVPGQGARSPLHF.

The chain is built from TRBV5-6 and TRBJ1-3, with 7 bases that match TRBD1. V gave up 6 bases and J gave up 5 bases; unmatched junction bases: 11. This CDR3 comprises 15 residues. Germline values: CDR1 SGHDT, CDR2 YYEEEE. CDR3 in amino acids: CASNPTGSNRNTIYF. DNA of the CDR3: TGTGCCAGCAACCCGACAGGGAGCAATAGAAACACCATATATTTT. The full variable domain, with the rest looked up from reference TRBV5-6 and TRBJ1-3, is DAGVTQSPTHLIKTRGQQVTLRCSPKSGHDTVSWYQQALGQGPQFIFQYYEEEERQRGNFPDRFSGHQFPNYSSELNVNALLLGDSALYLCASNPTGSNRNTIYFGEGSWLTVV.

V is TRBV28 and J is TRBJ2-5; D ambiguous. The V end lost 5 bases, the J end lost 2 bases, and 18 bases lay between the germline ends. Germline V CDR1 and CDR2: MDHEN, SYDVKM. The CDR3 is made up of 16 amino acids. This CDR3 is CASSPPFENIQETQYF. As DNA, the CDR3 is TGTGCCAGCAGTCCTCCTTTCGAGAATATACAAGAGACCCAGTACTTC.

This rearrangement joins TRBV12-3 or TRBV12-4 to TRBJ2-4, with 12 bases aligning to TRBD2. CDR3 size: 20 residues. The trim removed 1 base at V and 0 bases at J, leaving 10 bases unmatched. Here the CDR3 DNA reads TGTGCCAGCAGTTTAGTTACTAGCGGGAGGAAAGACCTAGCCAAAAACATTCAGTACTTC. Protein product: CASSLVTSGRKDLAKNIQYF.

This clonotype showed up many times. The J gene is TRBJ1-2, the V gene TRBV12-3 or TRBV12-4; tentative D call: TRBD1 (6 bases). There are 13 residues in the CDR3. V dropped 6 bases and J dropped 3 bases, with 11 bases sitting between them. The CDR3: CASRGTLHYGYTF. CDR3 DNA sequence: TGTGCCAGCAGGGGGACACTCCACTATGGCTACACCTTC.

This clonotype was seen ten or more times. The CDR3 reads CASSLGQGFGANVLTF. The CDR3 nucleotides read TGTGCCAGCAGTTTGGGCCAGGGCTTTGGGGCCAACGTCCTGACTTTC. The chain joins TRBV12-3 or TRBV12-4 to TRBJ2-6; D perhaps matches TRBD1 (5 bases). The CDR3 is 16 amino acids. V was trimmed by 3 bases and J by 3 bases, leaving 12 bases between them.

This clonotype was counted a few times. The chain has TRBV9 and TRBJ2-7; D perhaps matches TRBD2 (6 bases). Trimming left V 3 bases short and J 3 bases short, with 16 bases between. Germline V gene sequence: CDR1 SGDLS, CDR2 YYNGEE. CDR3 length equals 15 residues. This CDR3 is CASSAGGDFSYEQYF. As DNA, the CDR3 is TGTGCCAGCAGCGCTGGCGGGGACTTCAGCTACGAGCAGTACTTC.

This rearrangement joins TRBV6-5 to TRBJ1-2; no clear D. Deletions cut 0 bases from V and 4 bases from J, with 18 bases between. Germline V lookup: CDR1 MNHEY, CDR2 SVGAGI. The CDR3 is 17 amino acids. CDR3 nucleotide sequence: TGTGCCAGCAGTTACTCGTCGGCGGACCGCCGGACCTATGGCTACACCTTC. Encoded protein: CASSYSSADRRTYGYTF.

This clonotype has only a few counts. CDR3 in amino acids: CAAGNYNEQFF. In DNA, the CDR3 is TGTGCCGCAGGGAATTACAATGAGCAGTTCTTC. The chain combines TRBV7-8 with TRBJ2-1; the D gene is possibly TRBD1 (5 bases). CDR1 and CDR2 (germline): SGHVS, FQNEAQ. The V gene lost 11 bases and the J gene lost 4 bases, with 9 bases spanning the gap. The CDR3 consists of 11 residues.

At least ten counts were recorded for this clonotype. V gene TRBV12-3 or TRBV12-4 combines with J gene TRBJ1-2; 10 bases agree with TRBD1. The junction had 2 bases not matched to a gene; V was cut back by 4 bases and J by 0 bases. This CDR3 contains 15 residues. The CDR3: CASSSGTGANYGYTF. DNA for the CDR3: TGTGCCAGCAGTTCGGGGACAGGGGCTAACTATGGCTACACCTTC.

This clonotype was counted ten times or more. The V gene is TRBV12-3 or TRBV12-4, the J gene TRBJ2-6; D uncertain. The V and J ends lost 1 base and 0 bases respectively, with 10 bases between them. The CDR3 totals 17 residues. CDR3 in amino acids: CASSLGHRVSGANVLTF. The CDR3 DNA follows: TGTGCCAGCAGTTTAGGGCATCGGGTCTCTGGGGCCAACGTCCTGACTTTC.